The 20 T cell receptor beta chains below all came from one sample that was sequenced in a study of CD8+ T cells in alopecia areata. Extracted RNA was reverse transcribed, and the resulting cDNA served as sequencing template. TCRdb's table, derived via immunoSEQ multiplex PCR, lists solely in-frame clones and lacks some. The table shows about 97,000 clones, with about 40% occurring only once. Sample: CD4+ T cells sorted from blood. The source is a human donor with alopecia areata.

The V and J genes are TRBV30 and TRBJ2-1, with D perhaps matching TRBD1 or TRBD2 (5 bases each). This CDR3 has 14 amino acids. Germline V CDR1 and CDR2: GTSNPN, SVGIG (reference sequence). Trimming took off 2 bases at V and 7 bases at J, with 15 bases between the two ends. The DNA of the CDR3 is TGTGCCTGGAGTCGGGGCCCCCGCCGGAATGAGCAGTTCTTC. This sequence encodes CAWSRGPRRNEQFF.

The table lists this clone with a few counts. CDR3 in amino acids: CASSFWKGAGSEQYF. The CDR3 DNA is TGTGCCAGCAGTTTTTGGAAGGGGGCTGGCAGCGAGCAGTACTTC. V and J are TRBV27 and TRBJ2-7; 7 bases match TRBD1. The V and J ends lost 3 bases and 6 bases, in that order; junction bases with no gene match: 11. CDR3 length: 15 residues. Germline V gene sequence: CDR1 MNHEY, CDR2 SMNVEV (reference sequence).

V gene TRBV29-1 combines with J gene TRBJ1-3; a possible D gene is TRBD1 (6 bases). Germline V lookup: CDR1 SQVTM, CDR2 ANQGSEA. The V end was cut by 2 bases, the J end by 4 bases, with 21 bases between. The CDR3 spans 17 residues. The CDR3 nucleotides are TGCAGCGTTGAAATTCGGTCCAGGGGCCCAGCGGGAAACACCATATATTTT. This gives the protein CSVEIRSRGPAGNTIYF.

The chain combines TRBV7-9 with TRBJ2-6, with TRBD1 as a possible D gene (5 bases). Germline values: CDR1 SEHNR, CDR2 FQNEAQ (reference sequence). The CDR3 is 15 amino acids. The V and J ends lost 2 bases and 4 bases respectively, with 9 bases between them. The CDR3 DNA sequence: TGTGCCAGCAGCTTACAAGGGGCCGGGGCCAACGTCCTGACTTTC. This gives the protein CASSLQGAGANVLTF.

V usage is TRBV30 and J usage is TRBJ1-4; 7 bases agree with TRBD1. Germline CDR1 reads GTSNPN; CDR2 reads SVGIG (reference sequence). Trimming took 4 bases from V and 6 from J; bases not matched to a gene: 2. The CDR3 totals 12 residues. CDR3: CAWNRGHEKLFF. The DNA for the CDR3 is TGTGCCTGGAACAGGGGACATGAAAAACTGTTTTTT.

This clone has just a few counts. This chain connects TRBV11-2 to TRBJ2-3; 8 bases map to TRBD2. Germline CDR1 reads SGHAT; CDR2 reads FQNNGV. After removal of 5 bases from V and 0 bases from J, the junction contained 4 bases not matched to a gene. The length of the CDR3 is 15 residues. Here the CDR3 reads CASSQGGRSTDTQYF. CDR3 in DNA: TGTGCCAGCAGCCAGGGCGGGAGGAGCACAGATACGCAGTATTTT.

The CDR3 loop is CSVVRREQYEAFF. CDR3 coding DNA: TGCAGCGTTGTTCGGAGGGAACAGTATGAAGCTTTCTTT. This rearrangement joins TRBV29-1 to TRBJ1-1; no clear D gene. V was shortened by 4 bases and J by 7 bases, with 16 bases between the two germline ends. The CDR3 is made up of 13 amino acids. Germline V gene sequence: CDR1 SQVTM, CDR2 ANQGSEA.

This clone appeared a few times. The J gene is TRBJ2-6, the V gene TRBV7-2; D is uncertain. Germline loops: CDR1 SGHTA, CDR2 FQGNSA. V lost 3 bases and J 1 base, leaving 7 bases between the germline ends. The CDR3 covers 15 residues. CDR3 sequence reads: CASSFTRSGANVLTF. Written as DNA, the CDR3 is TGTGCCAGCAGCTTCACCCGGTCTGGGGCCAACGTCCTGACTTTC.

The gene calls are TRBV20-1 and TRBJ2-1; either TRBD1 or TRBD2 may supply D (5 bases each). Germline V gene lookup returns CDR1 DFQATT and CDR2 SNEGSKA (reference sequence). V was cut by 5 bases and J by 10 bases, with 12 bases left in between. This CDR3 contains 11 residues. The chain's CDR3 is CSAAGTWEQFF. The CDR3 nucleotides read TGCAGTGCTGCCGGGACCTGGGAGCAGTTCTTC.

The chain recombines TRBV29-1 with TRBJ2-7; D possibly uses TRBD1 or TRBD2 (6 bases each). From germline, CDR1 is SQVTM and CDR2 ANQGSEA. V shed 4 bases and J shed 1 base, with 14 bases lying between them. CDR3 length: 14 residues. In DNA, the CDR3 is TGCAGCGTTGTATCGGGGGCCAGTTCCTACGAGCAGTACTTC. It translates to CSVVSGASSYEQYF.

This sequence joins TRBV29-1 and TRBJ2-1, with 13 bases identical to TRBD2. The CDR3 has 14 residues. V lost 6 bases, J lost 7 bases, and 6 bases stayed unmatched. Per the germline V gene, CDR1 is SQVTM and CDR2 is ANQGSEA. The chain's CDR3 is CSVRLAGGRNEQFF. CDR3 sequence (DNA): TGCAGCGTCCGACTAGCGGGGGGAAGGAATGAGCAGTTCTTC.

The sample holds a few counts of this clone. The V call is TRBV14, the J call TRBJ2-4; D gene uncertain. The CDR3 length is 14 residues. Germline values: CDR1 SGHDN, CDR2 FVKESK. Trimming stripped 0 bases from V and 4 bases from J, with 7 bases between. The CDR3 nucleotides are TGTGCCAGCAGCCAAGATACGTGGAAAAACATTCAGTACTTC. As protein: CASSQDTWKNIQYF.

This clone was counted only a few times. This chain uses TRBV19 with TRBJ2-3; D not resolved. V lost 0 bases and J lost 8, with 12 bases in between. The CDR3 contains 14 residues. The V gene's germline CDR1 is LNHDA and CDR2 SQIVND (reference sequence). DNA for the CDR3: TGTGCCAGTAGTATAGAGGGCTTTTCGGGTACGCAGTATTTT. Translated: CASSIEGFSGTQYF.

The CDR3 loop is CAWSEDRSYEQYF. The CDR3 DNA reads TGTGCCTGGAGTGAAGACAGATCCTACGAGCAGTACTTC. This sequence joins TRBV30 and TRBJ2-7; D is possibly TRBD1 (5 bases). The germline V and J ends were trimmed by 1 base and 1 base, with 8 bases remaining between them. CDR1 and CDR2 from the germline V gene are GTSNPN and SVGIG (reference sequence). This CDR3 has 13 residues.

This clone occurred a few times. The chain joins TRBV4-3 to TRBJ2-7; 11 nucleotides agree with TRBD2. The germline gives CDR1 LGHNA, CDR2 YSLEER. J was trimmed by 3 bases and V by 3 bases; bases with no gene match: 7. CDR3 length: 16 amino acids. This CDR3 is CASSQATSGRNYEQYF. The CDR3 DNA sequence: TGCGCCAGCAGCCAGGCAACTAGCGGGAGAAACTACGAGCAGTACTTC.

The chain combines TRBV7-9 with TRBJ2-3; possible D gene TRBD1, 6 bases. V was clipped by 5 bases and J by 3 bases, with 18 bases between them. Germline CDR1 SEHNR, CDR2 FQNEAQ (reference sequence). This CDR3 comprises 16 residues. The CDR3 here is CASSLALGGVTDTQYF. In DNA, the CDR3 is TGTGCCAGCAGCCTTGCCCTAGGGGGAGTAACAGATACGCAGTATTTT.

The chain combines TRBV11-2 with TRBJ2-1; possible D gene TRBD1, 6 bases. Trimming pared 5 bases from V and 1 base from J, leaving 15 bases between. The CDR3 totals 16 residues. CDR1 is SGHAT and CDR2 is FQNNGV in the germline V gene. The CDR3, as DNA: TGTGCCAGCAGCCGCCGGGACATTGGTTCCTACAATGAGCAGTTCTTC. Amino acid sequence: CASSRRDIGSYNEQFF.

This chain uses TRBV9 with TRBJ2-2; D not certain. The length of the CDR3 is 14 residues. Germline CDR1 reads SGDLS; CDR2 reads YYNGEE. The V and J ends lost 0 bases and 5 bases respectively, with 8 bases between them. In DNA, the CDR3 is TGTGCCAGCAGCGTAGGCTTCCAAACCGGGGAGCTGTTTTTT. Translated: CASSVGFQTGELFF.

The rearrangement links TRBV5-1 to TRBJ2-7, with 9 bases fitting TRBD1. CDR1 and CDR2 from the germline V gene are SGHRS and YFSETQ. V lost 4 bases, J lost 4 bases, and 9 bases stayed unmatched. The CDR3 runs to 15 residues. CDR3 loop: CASSHGDREVYEQYF. In DNA form, the CDR3 reads TGCGCCAGCAGCCACGGGGACAGGGAAGTATACGAGCAGTACTTC.

The rearrangement links TRBV21-1 to TRBJ2-1; the D call in the table, TRBD2, was not verified against the DNA. TRBV21-1 is noted as a pseudogene. CDR3 length equals 12 residues. CDR3 protein: CASTPGGDEQFF. CDR3 nucleotide sequence: TGTGCCAGCACCCCGGGGGGCGATGAGCAGTTCTTC.